Each of the 18 T cell receptor beta chains below was sequenced from the same sample in a study of beta chain features in type 1 diabetes. Expressed TCRB transcripts were sequenced after all isolated RNA was converted to cDNA. The repertoire was sequenced with immunoSEQ multiplex PCR; TCRdb's copy has only in-frame clones and lacks some. Found here are about 140,000 clones, about 7% of them singletons; the top ten hold roughly 1.5%. The sequencing input was central memory CD4+ T cells from blood. Receptors were obtained from a woman between 25 and 40 years old in good health.

V is TRBV11-2 and J is TRBJ1-5; D perhaps matches TRBD1 (6 bases). Germline V gene lookup returns CDR1 SGHAT and CDR2 FQNNGV. The V end lost 1 base, the J end lost 7 bases, and 14 bases lay between the germline ends. There are 15 residues in the CDR3. The DNA of the CDR3 is TGTGCCAGCAGCTTAGCCACAGGGTTTAACCAGCCCCAGCATTTT. It codes for CASSLATGFNQPQHF.

This clone was seen only a few times. The rearrangement links TRBV18 to TRBJ1-2, with 9 nucleotides matching TRBD1. Germline loops: CDR1 KGHSH, CDR2 LQKENI. The CDR3 sequence is 13 residues long. V was clipped by 2 bases and J by 7 bases; unmatched bases: 2. The CDR3 protein is CASSPSTGGGYTF. CDR3 coding DNA: TGTGCCAGCTCACCATCGACAGGGGGTGGCTACACCTTC.

The chain recombines TRBV5-4 with TRBJ2-5; D is perhaps TRBD1 (5 bases). This CDR3 is built from 14 residues. Germline V lookup: CDR1 SGHNT, CDR2 YYREEE (reference sequence). Trimming left V 4 bases short and J 1 base short, with 11 bases between. DNA for the CDR3: TGTGCCAGCAGCGAACAGGCAGTCCAAGAGACCCAGTACTTC. Its protein is CASSEQAVQETQYF.

The chain uses TRBV5-4 and TRBJ1-4, with 8 bases lining up with TRBD1. Germline V gene sequence: CDR1 SGHNT, CDR2 YYREEE (reference sequence). This CDR3 has 14 amino acids. The V segment lost 4 bases and the J segment 8 bases; nucleotides outside the gene matches: 7. CDR3 nucleotides: TGTGCCAGCAGCCCAGGGGGCGGGCAGGAAAAACTGTTTTTT. This codes for CASSPGGGQEKLFF.

J is TRBJ2-1 and V is TRBV7-2; 7 nucleotides agree with TRBD2. Germline trimming cut 5 bases from V and 9 bases from J; bases unmatched to any gene: 7. From germline, CDR1 is SGHTA and CDR2 FQGNSA. The CDR3 extends over 13 amino acids. The DNA for the CDR3 is TGTGCCAGCAGCCGACTAGCCTCCGGTGAGCAGTTCTTC. Translation gives CASSRLASGEQFF.

This clone has at least ten counts. The V call is TRBV25-1, the J call TRBJ2-2; D is possibly TRBD2 (5 bases). Germline CDR1 is MGHDK and CDR2 is SYGVNS. The CDR3 loop spans 14 amino acids. V was clipped by 4 bases and J by 4 bases, with 10 bases between them. The CDR3 nucleotides are TGTGCCAGCAGTGGTAGTGAGGGCACCGGGGAGCTGTTTTTT. Amino acid sequence: CASSGSEGTGELFF.

The gene calls are TRBV14 and TRBJ1-1; the D gene is possibly TRBD1 (5 bases). The V and J ends lost 5 bases and 10 bases respectively, with 14 bases between them. The CDR3 has 12 residues. Germline assignment: CDR1 SGHDN and CDR2 FVKESK. CDR3 protein: CASSYGEGRAFF. DNA for the CDR3: TGTGCCAGCAGCTATGGGGAGGGGAGAGCTTTCTTT.

J is TRBJ2-1 and V is TRBV7-2; no clear D gene. V was pared by 5 bases and J by 1 base, with 15 bases between. This CDR3 comprises 16 residues. CDR1 and CDR2 from the germline V gene are SGHTA and FQGNSA. CDR3 in DNA: TGTGCCAGCAGCCCCTTTCCGAGGAGTTCCTACAATGAGCAGTTCTTC. Translated, it gives CASSPFPRSSYNEQFF.

This clone was recorded a few times. V and J are TRBV28 and TRBJ1-2; no definite D call. The germline gives CDR1 MDHEN, CDR2 SYDVKM. V lost 3 bases, J lost 4 bases, and 9 bases lay in between. This CDR3 region has 13 residues. The CDR3 spells CASSFTQSYGYTF. DNA of the CDR3: TGTGCCAGCAGTTTCACACAGAGCTATGGCTACACCTTC.

This rearrangement joins TRBV15 to TRBJ2-3; the match to TRBD2 covers 14 bases. The germline V gene has CDR1 LNHNV and CDR2 YYDKDF (reference sequence). This CDR3 region has 18 residues. The V gene end was trimmed by 1 base and the J gene end by 5 bases; junction bases not matched to a gene: 8. The DNA of the CDR3 is TGTGCCACCAGCAGAGGGGGGACTAGCGGGAGCGGTGGAGATACGCAGTATTTT. Translating it yields CATSRGGTSGSGGDTQYF.

The rearrangement joins TRBV4-3 to TRBJ2-7; 10 nucleotides line up with TRBD1. The V gene's germline CDR1 is LGHNA and CDR2 YSLEER. The CDR3 spans 14 residues. V lost 4 bases and J lost 0; bases outside the gene matches: 0. CDR3 DNA sequence: TGCGCCAGCAGCCGGGACAGGGGCTCCTACGAGCAGTACTTC. Its translation: CASSRDRGSYEQYF.

This clone turned up a few times. The CDR3 region has the DNA TGTGCCAGCTCCACCGGGAGTCAAGAGACCCAGTACTTC. This sequence encodes CASSTGSQETQYF. J is TRBJ2-5 and V is TRBV18, with D maybe TRBD2 (6 bases). The CDR3 spans 13 residues. The germline V gene encodes CDR1 KGHSH and CDR2 LQKENI. V lost 6 bases, J lost 2 bases, and 10 bases lay in between.

In this sample, this clone turned up a few times. V and J are TRBV30 and TRBJ1-4; D uncertain. This CDR3 contains 17 residues. Per the germline V gene, CDR1 is GTSNPN and CDR2 is SVGIG (reference sequence). V dropped 2 bases and J dropped 4 bases, with 20 bases sitting between them. CDR3 coding DNA: TGTGCCTGGAGTATTGCGGGCGCCCTTACTTTTAATGAAAAACTGTTTTTT. Protein product: CAWSIAGALTFNEKLFF.

V is TRBV5-4 and J is TRBJ2-7; 8 nucleotides agree with TRBD1. The J segment lost 5 bases and the V segment lost 4 bases, leaving 8 bases of the junction unmatched. The length of the CDR3 is 14 residues. In germline, CDR1 is SGHNT, CDR2 YYREEE (reference sequence). This CDR3 reads CASSHGQGGDEQYF. In nucleotides, the CDR3 is TGTGCCAGCAGCCATGGACAGGGTGGCGACGAGCAGTACTTC.

This clone was seen ten or more times. The DNA for the CDR3 is TGTGCCAGCGCCCCATCTAGGGGGACCTACGAGCAGTACTTC. Translation gives CASAPSRGTYEQYF. This chain uses TRBV19 with TRBJ2-7, with D possibly being TRBD1 (6 bases). The CDR3 totals 14 residues. Per germline, CDR1 LNHDA and CDR2 SQIVND (reference sequence). V was trimmed by 9 bases and J by 2 bases, leaving 17 bases between them.

This clone was seen more than once but under ten times. This rearrangement joins TRBV18 to TRBJ2-7; D may be TRBD1 (6 bases). Germline V CDR1 and CDR2: KGHSH, LQKENI. The V gene lost 6 bases and the J gene lost 3 bases, with 15 bases spanning the gap. The CDR3 contains 14 residues. The CDR3 region has the DNA TGTGCCAGCTCGCCAACAGGGAGTTACTACGAGCAGTACTTC. Protein product: CASSPTGSYYEQYF. The full variable domain, its missing parts supplied by reference TRBV18 and TRBJ2-7, is NAGVMQNPRHLVRRRGQEARLRCSPMKGHSHVYWYRQLPEEGLKFMVYLQKENIIDESGMPKERFSAEFPKEGPSILRIQQVVRGDSAAYFCASSPTGSYYEQYFGPGTRLTVT.

This chain connects TRBV6-5 to TRBJ1-5; D not certain. CDR1 and CDR2 from the germline V gene are MNHEY and SVGAGI. Trimming left V 3 bases short and J 5 bases short, with 8 bases between. This CDR3 is 13 amino acids long. CDR3 nucleotides: TGTGCCAGCAGTTATTCGGTCGATCAGCCCCAGCATTTT. Translated: CASSYSVDQPQHF.

This rearrangement joins TRBV14 to TRBJ1-1; D is possibly TRBD1 (6 bases). Germline-derived CDR1 and CDR2 are SGHDN and FVKESK. The CDR3 sequence is 15 residues long. V dropped 3 bases and J dropped 1 base, with 12 bases sitting between them. The CDR3, as DNA: TGTGCCAGCAGCCATCAGGGGTTAGGGAACACTGAAGCTTTCTTT. Translation gives CASSHQGLGNTEAFF.